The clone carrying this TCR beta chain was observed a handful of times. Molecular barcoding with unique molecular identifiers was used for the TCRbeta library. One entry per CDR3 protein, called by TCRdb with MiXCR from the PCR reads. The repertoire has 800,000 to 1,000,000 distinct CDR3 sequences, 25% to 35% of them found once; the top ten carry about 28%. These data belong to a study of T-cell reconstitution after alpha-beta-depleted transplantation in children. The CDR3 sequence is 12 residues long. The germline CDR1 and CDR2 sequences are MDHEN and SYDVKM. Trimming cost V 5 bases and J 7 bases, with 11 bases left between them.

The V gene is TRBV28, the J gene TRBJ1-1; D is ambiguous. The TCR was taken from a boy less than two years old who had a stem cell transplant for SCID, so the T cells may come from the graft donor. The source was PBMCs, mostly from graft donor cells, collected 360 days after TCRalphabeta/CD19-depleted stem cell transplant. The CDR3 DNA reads TGTGCCAGCAGTACGAACATAGTTGAAGCTTTCTTT. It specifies CASSTNIVEAFF.